This passage covers 8 T cell receptor beta chains from one sample sequenced in a study of T-cell memory formation after mild COVID-19. TCRdb reanalysed the 5' RACE reads using MiXCR and keeps one entry per CDR3 protein. The table shows around 300,000 distinct CDR3 sequences, with roughly a fifth occurring only once. Source material: PBMCs or a T cell subset sorted from them (not recorded which). The receptor set was obtained from a man between 18 and 35 years old who had mild COVID-19 (a few samples of this study predate the infection). Cell type and time point are not known.

The V call is TRBV20-1, the J call TRBJ1-1, with D hard to call. This CDR3 spans 13 amino acids. Germline V gives CDR1 DFQATT, CDR2 SNEGSKA (reference sequence). Trimming removed 3 bases at V and 1 base at J, with 9 bases between. The CDR3 region has the DNA TGCAGTGCTAGGACCTTGGGGAACACTGAAGCTTTCTTT. As protein: CSARTLGNTEAFF.

The table lists this clonotype with a few counts. The V call is TRBV5-6, the J call TRBJ2-3; a possible D gene is TRBD1 (6 bases). This CDR3 has 16 residues. V lost 0 bases and J 1 base, leaving 12 bases between the germline ends. Germline V gives CDR1 SGHDT, CDR2 YYEEEE. Written as DNA, the CDR3 is TGTGCCAGCAGCTTGGATATGGGACACCGCACAGATACGCAGTATTTT. This translates into CASSLDMGHRTDTQYF.

This clonotype has more than one count but fewer than ten. The V and J genes are TRBV6-2 or TRBV6-3 and TRBJ2-1, with 9 bases identical to TRBD1. Trimming took 2 bases from V and 6 from J; bases not matched to a gene: 2. CDR1 is MNHEY, CDR2 SVGEGT, per germline. The CDR3 is 14 residues long. Here the CDR3 reads CASSYETGGNEQFF. CDR3 bases: TGTGCCAGCAGTTACGAGACAGGGGGCAATGAGCAGTTCTTC.

This clonotype was counted at least ten times. The chain employs TRBV5-1 and TRBJ2-3; TRBD1 is a possible D gene (5 bases). V dropped 4 bases and J dropped 2 bases, with 11 bases sitting between them. This CDR3 has 14 amino acids. Germline V gene data show CDR1 as SGHRS and CDR2 as YFSETQ. Here the CDR3 DNA reads TGCGCCAGCAGCCCTCAGGGCTTCACAGATACGCAGTATTTT. Translation gives CASSPQGFTDTQYF.

This clonotype appeared a few times. The V call is TRBV5-1, the J call TRBJ1-2, with 10 bases matching TRBD1. Germline values: CDR1 SGHRS, CDR2 YFSETQ. With 0 bases clipped from V and 5 bases from J, the junction kept 1 base outside the gene matches. CDR3 length: 14 residues. Here the CDR3 DNA reads TGCGCCAGCAGCTTGGAGGGACAGGGGTATGGCTACACCTTC. Its protein is CASSLEGQGYGYTF. Filled out from reference TRBV5-1 and TRBJ1-2, the complete variable domain reads KAGVTQTPRYLIKTRGQQVTLSCSPISGHRSVSWYQQTPGQGLQFLFEYFSETQRNKGNFPGRFSGRQFSNSRSEMNVSTLELGDSALYLCASSLEGQGYGYTFGSGTRLTVV.

This clonotype was observed a handful of times. This rearrangement joins TRBV12-3 or TRBV12-4 to TRBJ1-2, with D uncertain. This CDR3 has 14 residues. V was trimmed by 4 bases and J by 2 bases, leaving 11 bases between them. In DNA form, the CDR3 reads TGTGCCAGCAGTTCCCCGGGGAAGAACTATGGCTACACCTTC. Translation: CASSSPGKNYGYTF.

In its sample, this clonotype was seen many times. The rearrangement uses TRBV7-9 and TRBJ2-5; D not certain. This CDR3 has 11 residues. Germline CDR1 is SEHNR and CDR2 is FQNEAQ (reference sequence). V lost 5 bases, J lost 2 bases, and 3 bases lay in between. The CDR3 DNA sequence: TGTGCCAGCAGCCGGCAAGAGACCCAGTACTTC. It translates to CASSRQETQYF. The complete variable domain, with remaining parts taken from reference TRBV7-9 and TRBJ2-5, reads DTGVSQNPRHKITKRGQNVTFRCDPISEHNRLYWYRQTLGQGPEFLTYFQNEAQLEKSRLLSDRFSAERPKGSFSTLEIQRTEQGDSAMYLCASSRQETQYFGPGTRLLVL.

The chain employs TRBV9 and TRBJ2-1; 9 bases are a match to TRBD1. Per the germline V gene, CDR1 is SGDLS and CDR2 is YYNGEE. Trimming removed 2 bases from V and 6 bases from J; junction bases left unmatched: 15. The CDR3 has 18 residues. The CDR3 loop reads CASSVRRLGTGLSNEQFF. The CDR3, as DNA: TGTGCCAGCAGCGTCAGGAGACTCGGGACAGGGCTTTCCAATGAGCAGTTCTTC.